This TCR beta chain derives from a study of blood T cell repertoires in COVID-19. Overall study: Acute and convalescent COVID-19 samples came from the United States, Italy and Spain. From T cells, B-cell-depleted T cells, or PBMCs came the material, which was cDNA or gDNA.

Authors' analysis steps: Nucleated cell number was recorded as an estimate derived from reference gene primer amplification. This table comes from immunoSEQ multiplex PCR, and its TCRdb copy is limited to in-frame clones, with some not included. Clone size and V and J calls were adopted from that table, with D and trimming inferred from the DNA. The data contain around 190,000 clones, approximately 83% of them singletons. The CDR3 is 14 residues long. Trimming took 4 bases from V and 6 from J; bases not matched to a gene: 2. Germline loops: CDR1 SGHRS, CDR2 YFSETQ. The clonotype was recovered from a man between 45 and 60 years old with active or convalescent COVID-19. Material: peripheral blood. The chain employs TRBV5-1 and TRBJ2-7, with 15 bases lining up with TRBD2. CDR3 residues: CASSLGLAGGEQYF. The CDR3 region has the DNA TGCGCCAGCAGCCTGGGACTAGCGGGAGGCGAGCAGTACTTC.